The present entry profiles one T cell receptor beta chain with its context. This specimen comes from a study of human T cells and chemical hapten exposure. Overall study: The patients were mostly female; they had alopecia areata, totalis or universalis.

One entry per CDR3 protein, called by TCRdb with MiXCR from the RACE reads. The sample consists of approximately 370,000 distinct CDR3 sequences, approximately 5.8% of them appearing once. Trimming took 7 bases from V and 0 from J, leaving 10 bases between them. The CDR3 runs to 14 residues. Germline CDR1 and CDR2: SEHNR and FQNEAQ (reference sequence). Indicated time point: pre-sensitization, week 0. Treatment noted: therapeutic diphenylcyclopropenone sensitization with weekly scalp DPC. The V call is TRBV7-9, the J call TRBJ1-3; D ambiguous. This TCR was recovered from a woman aged 18 to 35 with alopecia areata. Some clones in this sample may be carry-over from other donors' samples. The starting material was whole blood, obtained in connection with sensitization to the hapten diphenylcyclopropenone (DPC). CDR3 bases: TGTGCCAGCACCCGTGACGGCTCTGGAAACACCATATATTTT. Its translation: CASTRDGSGNTIYF.